This T cell receptor (beta chain) was sequenced for a study of memory CD4+ T cells and cytomegalovirus serostatus. Whole-study context: Donors were healthy Belgian adults, fewer than ten CMV seropositive and approximately 25 seronegative. Study-wide findings and caveats: The CMV-associated TCR signature appears largely within the CD4+ memory repertoire. A US-trained random forest predicted CMV serostatus with median AUC roughly 0.91.

The sort gate was single viable CD3+CD4+CD8-CD45RO+ cells for memory CD4+ T cells. CD4+ T cells were isolated by positive magnetic selection. In germline, CDR1 is ENHRY, CDR2 SYGVKD. The CDR3 runs to 14 residues. Trimming took 3 bases from V and 2 from J, leaving 10 bases between them. Only in-frame clones appear in the TCRdb table, and some are missing; sequencing was by immunoSEQ multiplex PCR. The data show 50,000 or so clones, about four fifths seen once. On this clone itself: Its antigen is undetermined.

The sequenced sample was memory CD4+ T cells from blood. The source is an adult in good health and CMV-seronegative. The chain employs TRBV10-3 and TRBJ1-2; D is unresolved. In nucleotides, the CDR3 is TGTGCCATCAGTGACGGGTCGAAAAACTATGGCTACACCTTC. This sequence encodes CAISDGSKNYGYTF.